Below, 7 T cell receptor beta chains from the same sample are listed, as sequenced in a study of memory CD4+ T cells and cytomegalovirus serostatus. Single viable CD3+CD4+CD8-CD45RO+ cells were sorted as the memory CD4+ T cells. The protocol was immunoSEQ multiplex PCR, while the TCRdb copy is restricted to in-frame clones and leaves out a portion. The top ten clones hold 2% of a sample with some 54,000 clones, around 83% of them seen once. The sample consisted of memory CD4+ T cells from blood. These receptors came from an adult in good health and CMV-seropositive.

This clone was found a few times. The chain employs TRBV18 and TRBJ1-1; TRBD1 is a possible D gene (5 bases). The CDR3 is made up of 15 amino acids. Trimming cost V 0 bases and J 6 bases, with 14 bases left between them. Germline V gene sequence: CDR1 KGHSH, CDR2 LQKENI. The CDR3: CASSPPSSGQSEAFF. CDR3 DNA sequence: TGTGCCAGCTCACCACCCTCCTCGGGGCAATCTGAAGCTTTCTTT.

The chain is built from TRBV6-6 and TRBJ1-2; unclear D gene. V lost 6 bases and J 6 bases, leaving 11 bases between the germline ends. The length of the CDR3 is 12 residues. The germline gives CDR1 MNHNY, CDR2 SVGAGI (reference sequence). The CDR3 sequence is CASRPIMDGYTF. In DNA, the CDR3 is TGTGCCAGCAGGCCCATAATGGATGGCTACACCTTC.

This clone turned up a few times. This specimen includes other DNA sequences encoding the same CDR3. V usage is TRBV20-1 and J usage is TRBJ2-1; no clear D. This CDR3 region has 11 residues. Per germline, CDR1 DFQATT and CDR2 SNEGSKA (reference sequence). Trimming shortened V by 3 bases and J by 7 bases, and 7 bases separated the two germline ends. CDR3 sequence (DNA): TGCAGTGCTAGTAGCCCTAATGAGCAGTTCTTC. Encoded protein: CSASSPNEQFF.

This chain joins TRBV7-2 and TRBJ1-4, with 7 bases that match TRBD1. Germline values: CDR1 SGHTA, CDR2 FQGNSA. The CDR3 length is 15 residues. The trim removed 3 bases at V and 1 base at J, leaving 2 bases unmatched. In DNA form, the CDR3 reads TGTGCCAGCAGCTTTACAGGGGAAACTAATGAAAAACTGTTTTTT. Encoded protein: CASSFTGETNEKLFF. Supplemented by reference TRBV7-2 and TRBJ1-4, the full variable domain reads GAGVSQSPSNKVTEKGKDVELRCDPISGHTALYWYRQSLGQGLEFLIYFQGNSAPDKSGLPSDRFSAERTGGSVSTLTIQRTQQEDSAVYLCASSFTGETNEKLFFGSGTQLSVL.

The chain is built from TRBV28 and TRBJ1-4; D might be TRBD1 (6 bases). The germline V gene has CDR1 MDHEN and CDR2 SYDVKM. Trimming removed 7 bases at V and 8 bases at J, with 17 bases between. This CDR3 region has 14 residues. CDR3 sequence reads: CASTLDRVEEKLFF. Here the CDR3 DNA reads TGTGCCAGCACCTTGGACAGAGTAGAAGAAAAACTGTTTTTT. Complete variable domain (other parts from reference TRBV28 and TRBJ1-4): DVKVTQSSRYLVKRTGEKVFLECVQDMDHENMFWYRQDPGLGLRLIYFSYDVKMKEKGDIPEGYSVSREKKERFSLILESASTNQTSMYLCASTLDRVEEKLFFGSGTQLSVL.

The chain employs TRBV9 and TRBJ1-1, with D unresolved. The germline V gene encodes CDR1 SGDLS and CDR2 YYNGEE. The V and J ends lost 8 bases and 1 base respectively, with 12 bases between them. The CDR3 loop spans 13 amino acids. The CDR3: CASGRDGNTEAFF. In nucleotides, the CDR3 is TGTGCCAGTGGGAGGGATGGGAACACTGAAGCTTTCTTT. Based on the CDR3 plus reference TRBV9 and TRBJ1-1, the full variable domain is DSGVTQTPKHLITATGQRVTLRCSPRSGDLSVYWYQQSLDQGLQFLIQYYNGEERAKGNILERFSAQQFPDLHSELNLSSLELGDSALYFCASGRDGNTEAFFGQGTRLTVV.

This chain uses TRBV30 with TRBJ1-1; D is unclear. The CDR3 covers 13 residues. The V end lost 1 base, the J end lost 3 bases, and 9 bases lay between the germline ends. CDR1 GTSNPN and CDR2 SVGIG come from the germline V gene (reference sequence). The CDR3 DNA is TGTGCCTGGAGTGAGGCAGGCCACACTGAAGCTTTCTTT. As protein: CAWSEAGHTEAFF.